The subject of this entry is one TCR beta chain. The data are from a study of CD8+ T cells in alopecia areata. cDNA reverse transcribed from extracted RNA served as the sequencing template. The repertoire was sequenced with immunoSEQ multiplex PCR; TCRdb's copy has only in-frame clones and lacks some. Seen here are some 45,000 clones, over 85% observed once, and the top ten hold over 15%. Treatment noted: oral pan-JAK inhibitor, 5-10 mg twice daily. The TCR originated in a human donor with alopecia areata. This specimen consisted of CD8+ T cells sorted from blood, obtained at week 24, from a patient treated with tofacitinib.

CDR3 in amino acids: CASTPAGGPFNEQFF. The CDR3 region has the DNA TGTGCCAGCACCCCAGCGGGGGGGCCGTTCAATGAGCAGTTCTTC. This chain links TRBV9 with TRBJ2-1; 10 bases are a match to TRBD2. Germline assignment: CDR1 SGDLS and CDR2 YYNGEE. This CDR3 comprises 15 residues. Trimming took 6 bases from V and 6 from J; bases not matched to a gene: 9.